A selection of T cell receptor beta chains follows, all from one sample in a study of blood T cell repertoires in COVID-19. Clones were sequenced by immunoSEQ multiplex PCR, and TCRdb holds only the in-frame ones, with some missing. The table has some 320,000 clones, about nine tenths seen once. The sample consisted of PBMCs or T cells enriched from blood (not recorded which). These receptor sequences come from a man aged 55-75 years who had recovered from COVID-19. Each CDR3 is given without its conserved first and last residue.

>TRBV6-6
ASSTDIEAF
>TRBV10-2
ASNPDRGSYNEQF
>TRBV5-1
ASSYSGSMNEQF
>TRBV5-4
ASSLASGSSDTQY
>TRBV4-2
ASSQVAVTGELF
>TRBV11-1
ASSAPSNGNIQY
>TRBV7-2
ASSTSGVQETQY
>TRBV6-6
ASSYGGRSGYT
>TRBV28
ASSRTSGSLGTQY
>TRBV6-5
ASRPTAYSNQPQH
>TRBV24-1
ATSDPGTSGYNEQF
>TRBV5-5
ASSPRFPGSPLH
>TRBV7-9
ASSSGLAGVADTQY
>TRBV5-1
ASSPGTGKNEQF
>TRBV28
ASRYRDRNNYGYT
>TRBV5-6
ASSPRGSSYNSPLH
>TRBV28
ASSPWVGSNQPQH
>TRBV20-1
SASQGVEQY
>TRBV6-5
ASSYSPVTNTEAF
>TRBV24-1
ATSGQEFQPQH
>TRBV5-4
ASSLWSPGDTQY
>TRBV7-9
ASSFQTANTEAF
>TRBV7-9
ASSLGGRGNTEAF
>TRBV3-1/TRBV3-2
ASSPGQGNQPQH
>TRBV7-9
ASSLGQGDYGYT
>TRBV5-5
ASSLLLNTGELF
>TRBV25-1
ASHRTGYNSPLH
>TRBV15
ATSRDSSGQETQY
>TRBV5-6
ASSFIAGTYEQY
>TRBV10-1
ASSGGGNQETQY
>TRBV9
ASSALQGPLGDSPLH
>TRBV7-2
ASSLELASHEQY
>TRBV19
ASSTATGGTYNEQF
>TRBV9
ASSATSKKDISSGNTIY
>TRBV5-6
ASSLAQYNEQF
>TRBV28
ATGLAGYTKQY
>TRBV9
ASSVDGQGAGNTIY
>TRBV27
ASSSSGPGTDTQY
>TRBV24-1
ATSARVSYNEQF
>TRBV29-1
SCGRGYEQY
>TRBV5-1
ASSFTGVTEAF
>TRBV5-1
ASTPGTGIGNTIY
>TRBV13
ASSSGQGTYPAF
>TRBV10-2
ASSEAGLVDDEQF
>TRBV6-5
ASSYSEGNGGNTIY
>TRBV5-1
ASSIQGRSETQY
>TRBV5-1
ASSKEPGLEYTGELF
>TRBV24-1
ATSRLGHDSYNEQF
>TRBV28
ASRQGPSVGAYEQY
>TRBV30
AWSPLEGAFYGYT
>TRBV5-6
ASSLGQTAYEQY
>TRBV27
ASSPLRGSITNEQF
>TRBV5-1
ASSLAVSYGYT
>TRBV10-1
ASSTRQGAYEQY
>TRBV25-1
ASSARGLAGYNEQF
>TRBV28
ASSPGTSGKTYEQY
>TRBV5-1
ASSPDGTSASTDTQY
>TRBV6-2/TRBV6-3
ASSYDGLASGF
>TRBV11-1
ASSSFGGVQETQY